A selection of T cell receptor beta chains follows, all from one sample in a study of T cell changes during pregnancy in multiple sclerosis. Here immunoSEQ multiplex PCR was the method, and the copy in TCRdb shows in-frame clones only, minus some. The table has 55,000 to 65,000 clones, more than 85% seen once; the top ten hold 2.6%. The material sequenced was CD8+ T cells from peripheral blood mononuclear cells, taken in the third trimester of pregnancy. Every receptor here comes from a female donor with multiple sclerosis, enrolled in a pregnancy study. The CDR3 runs from the conserved cysteine through the conserved F or W. D genes are given only for firm matches. Some rows have no size entry. The others give once, few or many, or a class for an expanded clone.

V	size	J	length	D	CDR3	DNA
TRBV30	.	TRBJ2-2	14	.	CAWSVQGNTGELFF	TGTGCCTGGAGTGTACAGGGGAACACCGGGGAGCTGTTTTTT
TRBV5-4	.	TRBJ2-5	18	TRBD2	CASSPTSSLSSYQETQYF	TGTGCCAGCAGCCCGACTAGCTCCCTCAGCTCGTACCAAGAGACCCAGTACTTC
TRBV6-1	.	TRBJ2-2	15	TRBD1	CASSTDRGRSGELFF	TGTGCCAGCAGTACGGACAGGGGGCGGTCCGGGGAGCTGTTTTTT
TRBV28	.	TRBJ1-5	14	.	CASSSSWENQPQHF	TGTGCCAGCAGTTCCTCGTGGGAGAATCAGCCCCAGCATTTT
TRBV5-1	.	TRBJ2-3	17	TRBD1	CASSLDADRDLTDTQYF	TGCGCCAGCAGCTTGGACGCCGACAGGGATCTCACAGATACGCAGTATTTT
TRBV11-2	.	TRBJ2-3	14	.	CASSLDPRADTQYF	TGTGCCAGCAGCTTAGATCCCCGGGCAGATACGCAGTATTTT
TRBV14	once	TRBJ1-1	19	TRBD1	CASSQDLGLQGAQSTEAFF	TGTGCCAGCAGCCAAGATCTGGGACTCCAGGGGGCGCAGAGCACTGAAGCTTTCTTT
TRBV6-5	.	TRBJ2-5	15	TRBD2	CASSRLAGGGETQYF	TGTGCCAGCAGCAGACTAGCGGGAGGAGGGGAGACCCAGTACTTC
TRBV23-1	.	TRBJ2-1	15	TRBD1	CASLLGDRVLDEQFF	TGCGCCAGCCTGCTGGGAGACAGGGTATTAGATGAGCAGTTCTTC
TRBV5-1	medium-sized	TRBJ1-1	15	TRBD1	CASRGQGMRNTEAFF	TGCGCCAGCAGGGGACAGGGAATGAGGAACACTGAAGCTTTCTTT
TRBV7-2	.	TRBJ2-1	16	TRBD2	CASSGALAGSYNEQFF	TGTGCCAGCAGCGGCGCCCTAGCGGGGAGCTACAATGAGCAGTTCTTC
TRBV7-9	.	TRBJ2-6	18	.	CASSLAGRPFSGANVLTF	TGTGCCAGCAGCTTAGCGGGGAGGCCTTTCTCTGGGGCCAACGTCCTGACTTTC
TRBV6-1	.	TRBJ1-5	16	.	CASSEQLGGQWQPQHF	TGTGCCAGCAGTGAACAACTGGGGGGGCAGTGGCAGCCCCAGCATTTT
TRBV5-1	few	TRBJ1-1	13	.	CASSLGVGTEAFF	TGCGCCAGCAGCTTAGGGGTTGGCACTGAAGCTTTCTTT
TRBV7-8	once	TRBJ2-6	18	TRBD2	CASTRGGGEASGANVLTF	TGTGCCAGCACCCGGGGGGGCGGAGAGGCCTCTGGGGCCAACGTCCTGACTTTC
TRBV9	.	TRBJ2-7	15	TRBD2	CASSVGLAGRYEQYF	TGTGCCAGCAGCGTAGGACTAGCGGGTCGGTACGAGCAGTACTTC
TRBV5-4	once	TRBJ1-5	13	.	CAGAEGPTQPQHF	TGTGCCGGAGCCGAGGGTCCCACTCAGCCCCAGCATTTT